These 25 T cell receptor beta chains were all obtained from the same sample, sequenced in a study of blood T cell repertoires in COVID-19. Libraries were prepared by immunoSEQ multiplex PCR; TCRdb keeps only in-frame clonotypes and omits some of them. The sample lists 70,000 or so clones, roughly nine tenths occurring once. The material sequenced was peripheral blood. The receptors were gathered from an elderly woman with acute or convalescent COVID-19.

This clone was counted between two and nine times. The V call is TRBV7-9, the J call TRBJ1-6; D might be TRBD1 (5 bases). The CDR3 has 14 residues. V was pared by 2 bases and J by 5 bases, with 7 bases between. Looked up from germline, CDR1 is SEHNR and CDR2 is FQNEAQ (reference sequence). CDR3 loop: CASSLKDNNSPLHF. As DNA, the CDR3 is TGTGCCAGCAGCTTAAAGGACAATAATTCACCCCTCCACTTT.

The chain combines TRBV20-1 with TRBJ2-5, with D uncertain. CDR3 size: 10 residues. CDR1 and CDR2 (germline): DFQATT, SNEGSKA (reference sequence). Between the trimmed V and J ends, which lost 6 bases and 5 bases, there was a span of 7 bases. The CDR3 loop is CSAARETQYF. CDR3 sequence (DNA): TGCAGTGCAGCCAGGGAGACCCAGTACTTC.

The table lists this clone with a count of one. CDR3 loop: CASRKGANYGYTF. CDR3 nucleotides: TGTGCCAGCCGAAAAGGGGCTAACTATGGCTACACCTTC. V and J are TRBV28 and TRBJ1-2, with D possibly matching TRBD1 (5 bases). This CDR3 comprises 13 residues. Trimming cost V 8 bases and J 0 bases, with 10 bases left between them. Germline V lookup: CDR1 MDHEN, CDR2 SYDVKM.

The rearrangement links TRBV7-2 to TRBJ1-5, with D perhaps TRBD1 (5 bases). This CDR3 is 15 amino acids long. CDR1 SGHTA and CDR2 FQGNSA come from the germline V gene. Deletions cut 1 base from V and 6 bases from J, with 13 bases between. The CDR3 DNA is TGTGCCAGCAGCTTAGAAGGGGCTTTAGGTCAGCCCCAGCATTTT. It yields the protein CASSLEGALGQPQHF.

V and J are TRBV6-6 and TRBJ1-1; weak D call: TRBD1 (6 bases). Trimming took 6 bases from V and 4 from J, leaving 12 bases between them. Germline loops: CDR1 MNHNY, CDR2 SVGAGI (reference sequence). This CDR3 contains 13 residues. DNA of the CDR3: TGTGCCAGCAGGGGGGACACCCCCACTGAAGCTTTCTTT. Amino acids: CASRGDTPTEAFF.

The sample holds a few counts of this clone. The CDR3 is CASSPGQGSSGYTF. Here the CDR3 DNA reads TGCGCCAGCAGCCCGGGACAGGGATCGAGTGGCTACACCTTC. This chain joins TRBV4-3 and TRBJ1-2, with 9 bases fitting TRBD1. The CDR3 length is 14 residues. With V trimmed by 4 bases and J by 7 bases, 7 bases remained unmatched. In germline, CDR1 is LGHNA, CDR2 YSLEER.

The chain couples TRBV28 to TRBJ2-5; 9 nucleotides agree with TRBD1. The CDR3 consists of 14 residues. Trimming removed 7 bases from V and 5 bases from J; junction bases left unmatched: 8. The germline gives CDR1 MDHEN, CDR2 SYDVKM. The CDR3 DNA reads as TGTGCCAGCATCTCACAGGGGGCTGGGGAGACCCAGTACTTC. Encoded protein: CASISQGAGETQYF. The full variable domain, completed using reference TRBV28 and TRBJ2-5, is DVKVTQSSRYLVKRTGEKVFLECVQDMDHENMFWYRQDPGLGLRLIYFSYDVKMKEKGDIPEGYSVSREKKERFSLILESASTNQTSMYLCASISQGAGETQYFGPGTRLLVL.

The chain uses TRBV6-2 or TRBV6-3 and TRBJ2-2, with TRBD2 matching over 15 bases. The CDR3 loop spans 16 amino acids. Losses at the gene ends were 4 bases for V and 4 bases for J; bases not matched to a gene: 1. From germline, CDR1 is MNHEY and CDR2 SVGEGT. The CDR3 DNA is TGTGCCAGCAGTTGGACTAGCGGGAGGGTCACCGGGGAGCTGTTTTTT. Translation: CASSWTSGRVTGELFF.

This chain joins TRBV28 and TRBJ2-7; D is ambiguous. The CDR3 spans 13 residues. V lost 7 bases, J lost 1 base, and 11 bases lay in between. The germline V gene encodes CDR1 MDHEN and CDR2 SYDVKM. CDR3 region: CASTAPQSYEQYF. The CDR3 bases are TGTGCCAGCACCGCCCCCCAGTCCTACGAGCAGTACTTC.

The chain carries TRBV6-6 and TRBJ2-7, with 10 bases aligning to TRBD1. The length of the CDR3 is 12 residues. V dropped 9 bases and J dropped 6; count of bases not matched to a gene: 5. Per germline, CDR1 MNHNY and CDR2 SVGAGI (reference sequence). The CDR3 coding sequence is TGTGCCAGTCGGACAGGGGGAGGCGAGCAGTACTTC. Amino acid sequence: CASRTGGGEQYF.

The count of this clone is one. The J gene is TRBJ2-5, the V gene TRBV18; D perhaps matches TRBD1 (6 bases). This CDR3 has 15 residues. Germline V gene data show CDR1 as KGHSH and CDR2 as LQKENI. The V gene lost 5 bases and the J gene lost 4 bases, with 17 bases spanning the gap. As DNA, the CDR3 is TGTGCCAGCTCAATAGCCAGGGGTAGAGGAGAGACCCAGTACTTC. Translated: CASSIARGRGETQYF.

In its sample, this clone was seen a few times. The gene calls are TRBV19 and TRBJ1-5; 7 bases are a match to TRBD1. Trimming removed 5 bases from V and 5 bases from J; junction bases left unmatched: 9. This CDR3 has 15 residues. CDR1 and CDR2 from the germline V gene are LNHDA and SQIVND (reference sequence). The DNA of the CDR3 is TGTGCCAGTAGTCCCGAGGGGGCGAACTATCAGCCCCAGCATTTT. This sequence encodes CASSPEGANYQPQHF.

The chain has TRBV19 and TRBJ1-4, with 7 nucleotides matching TRBD1. In germline, CDR1 is LNHDA, CDR2 SQIVND (reference sequence). V lost 5 bases, J lost 7 bases, and 13 bases stayed unmatched. CDR3 length: 16 residues. The DNA of the CDR3 is TGTGCCAGTAGTCCGAGACAGGGTGGAAGCTTTGAAAAACTGTTTTTT. Translation: CASSPRQGGSFEKLFF.

This CDR3 is CASSPGQPYTEAFF. The DNA for the CDR3 is TGTGCCAGCAGTCCCGGACAGCCGTACACTGAAGCTTTCTTT. V and J are TRBV27 and TRBJ1-1; a possible D gene is TRBD1 (6 bases). The germline V and J ends were trimmed by 5 bases and 3 bases, with 13 bases remaining between them. This CDR3 has 14 residues. From germline, CDR1 is MNHEY and CDR2 SMNVEV (reference sequence).

The chain links TRBV21-1 to TRBJ2-5; TRBD2 is taken as the D call from the table, unchecked against the DNA. TRBV21-1 is an annotated pseudogene. The CDR3 length is 19 residues. The CDR3 spells CASRRGQEGLAGPKETQYF. The CDR3 DNA reads as TGTGCCAGCAGGAGGGGACAGGAAGGACTAGCGGGGCCAAAAGAGACCCAGTACTTC.

The chain is built from TRBV6-5 and TRBJ2-3; D call uncertain. The germline V gene encodes CDR1 MNHEY and CDR2 SVGAGI. The CDR3 sequence is 16 residues long. Trimming took off 0 bases at V and 0 bases at J, with 10 bases between the two ends. The CDR3 nucleotides read TGTGCCAGCAGTTACTCTCCCTCCCTGAGCACAGATACGCAGTATTTT. It specifies CASSYSPSLSTDTQYF.

V gene TRBV7-2 combines with J gene TRBJ2-3, with 8 bases that match TRBD2. The CDR3 is 16 residues long. Germline assignment: CDR1 SGHTA and CDR2 FQGNSA. The J segment lost 0 bases and the V segment lost 5 bases, leaving 7 bases of the junction unmatched. The CDR3 coding sequence is TGTGCCAGCAGCCAAACCAGCGGGGGTAGCACAGATACGCAGTATTTT. Translated: CASSQTSGGSTDTQYF.

The V call is TRBV4-2, the J call TRBJ1-2, with D hard to call. Germline CDR1 reads LGHNA; CDR2 reads YNFKEQ. The length of the CDR3 is 15 residues. Trimming took 4 bases from V and 8 from J, leaving 20 bases between them. The DNA for the CDR3 is TGTGCCAGCAGCCCCCAGGAGGCTGTAACGCTCGGCTACACCTTC. Translation: CASSPQEAVTLGYTF.

The chain combines TRBV7-2 with TRBJ2-2; a possible D gene is TRBD2 (6 bases). The CDR3 loop spans 14 amino acids. The germline CDR1 and CDR2 sequences are SGHTA and FQGNSA. The germline V and J ends were trimmed by 4 bases and 7 bases, with 13 bases remaining between them. The CDR3 nucleotides read TGTGCCAGCAGCTACGGGACTCTAAGCGGGGAGCTGTTTTTT. It is translated as CASSYGTLSGELFF.

This chain joins TRBV14 and TRBJ1-1; possible D gene TRBD1, 5 bases. With 5 bases removed from V and 6 bases from J, the gap between germline ends came to 16 bases. This CDR3 comprises 14 residues. Per the germline V gene, CDR1 is SGHDN and CDR2 is FVKESK. The CDR3 DNA follows: TGTGCCAGCAGCGGGCCCGGGACGGGAGCTGAAGCTTTCTTT. Translating gives CASSGPGTGAEAFF.

As DNA, the CDR3 is TGTGCCAGCAGCTTAGACGGGGGTGGCTATGGCTACACCTTC. It is translated as CASSLDGGGYGYTF. The V and J genes are TRBV7-2 and TRBJ1-2; D is possibly TRBD1 (5 bases). This CDR3 region has 14 residues. Germline V gene sequence: CDR1 SGHTA, CDR2 FQGNSA. The germline V and J ends were trimmed by 1 base and 4 bases, with 10 bases remaining between them. Full variable domain (remainder filled in from reference TRBV7-2 and TRBJ1-2): GAGVSQSPSNKVTEKGKDVELRCDPISGHTALYWYRQSLGQGLEFLIYFQGNSAPDKSGLPSDRFSAERTGGSVSTLTIQRTQQEDSAVYLCASSLDGGGYGYTFGSGTRLTVV.

This chain connects TRBV25-1 to TRBJ2-7, with TRBD2 identical over 9 bases. With V trimmed by 5 bases and J by 7 bases, 6 bases remained unmatched. The germline V gene encodes CDR1 MGHDK and CDR2 SYGVNS. CDR3 length: 13 residues. CDR3 nucleotide sequence: TGTGCCAGCAGTCTAGCGGGAAAGGGGGAGCAGTACTTC. This codes for CASSLAGKGEQYF.

This clone came up once. The chain joins TRBV5-1 to TRBJ1-5; D is perhaps TRBD1 (6 bases). Germline V gene data show CDR1 as SGHRS and CDR2 as YFSETQ. This CDR3 region has 14 residues. Deletions cut 0 bases from V and 5 bases from J, with 9 bases between. CDR3 DNA: TGCGCCAGCAGCTTGGAAGGGGGTTATCAGCCCCAGCATTTT. This gives the protein CASSLEGGYQPQHF.

This clone appeared a single time. The rearrangement links TRBV6-1 to TRBJ1-4; TRBD1 is a possible D gene (5 bases). This CDR3 comprises 14 residues. V lost 1 base and J 8 bases, leaving 11 bases between the germline ends. Germline V CDR1 and CDR2: MNHNS, SASEGT. The CDR3 bases are TGTGCCAGCAGTGAAGGGGGCGCCATGGAAAAACTGTTTTTT. Protein: CASSEGGAMEKLFF.

V is TRBV2 and J is TRBJ2-7, with TRBD1 matching over 7 bases. J gave up 0 bases and V 3 bases, and 5 bases lay outside the gene matches. CDR1 is SNHLY, CDR2 FYNNEI, per germline. CDR3 length equals 15 residues. CDR3: CASSDAGTASYEQYF. The CDR3 nucleotides read TGTGCCAGCAGTGACGCCGGGACAGCCTCCTACGAGCAGTACTTC.